This TCR beta chain was recorded in a study of T cell repertoires in cytomegalovirus infection. Study overall: A matching HLA type, together with CMV infection, was signaled by public TCR beta signatures. Whole-study findings and limits: Accumulated public TCR beta family frequency recognized individuals carrying CMV together with the relevant HLA.

As for this clonotype: Its antigen is unknown. A junction end diverges from the germline sequence, so it may reflect a read error.

MiXCR was run by TCRdb on the reads, yielding one entry per CDR3 protein. The data show about 700,000 distinct CDR3 sequences, roughly a third seen once. This receptor was taken from a human donor in good health (CMV status not recorded). Some clones in this sample may be carry-over from other donors' samples. The material was cultured PBMCs, obtained from culture after CMV antigen stimulation.

CDR3 in amino acids: CASSLIGAANSPLHF. The CDR3 nucleotides read TGTGCCAGCAGCTTGATAGGGGCGGCTAATTCACCCCTCCACTTT. This sequence joins TRBV5-3 and TRBJ1-6, with D possibly being TRBD1 (5 bases). TRBV5-3 is labeled an ORF, and its function is uncertain. The CDR3 has 15 residues.